This record covers a single TCR beta chain. Its specificity is unknown. This sample stems from a study of shared clonotypes between healthy human individuals. Broader study findings: A small donor pool kept down the genetic and exposure-history diversity that was represented.

CD45RA+ naive and CD45RA-negative memory subsets were separated from CD4+ cells. An approximately 210 ng quantity of DNA, roughly 30,000 T cell genomes, went into the sorted-subset replicate PCRs. Assay used: immunoSEQ multiplex PCR; TCRdb lists only in-frame clones, some missing. Counted here are about 2.4 million clones, under 95% occurring once; the ten biggest clones make up 0.35% to 0.45%. Germline lookup yields CDR1 ENHRY and CDR2 SYGVKD. The CDR3 is 13 amino acids. The V end lost 4 bases, the J end lost 3 bases, and 10 bases lay between the germline ends. The rearrangement links TRBV10-3 to TRBJ2-7; no definite D call. The sample was naive CD4+ T cells from PBMCs. Subset given: CD45RA+ positively selected. The receptor comes from a man in his late teens or twenties in good health. Some clones in this sample may be carry-over from other donors' samples. CDR3: CAISGLENYEQYF. CDR3 nucleotides: TGTGCCATCAGTGGATTGGAAAACTACGAGCAGTACTTC.